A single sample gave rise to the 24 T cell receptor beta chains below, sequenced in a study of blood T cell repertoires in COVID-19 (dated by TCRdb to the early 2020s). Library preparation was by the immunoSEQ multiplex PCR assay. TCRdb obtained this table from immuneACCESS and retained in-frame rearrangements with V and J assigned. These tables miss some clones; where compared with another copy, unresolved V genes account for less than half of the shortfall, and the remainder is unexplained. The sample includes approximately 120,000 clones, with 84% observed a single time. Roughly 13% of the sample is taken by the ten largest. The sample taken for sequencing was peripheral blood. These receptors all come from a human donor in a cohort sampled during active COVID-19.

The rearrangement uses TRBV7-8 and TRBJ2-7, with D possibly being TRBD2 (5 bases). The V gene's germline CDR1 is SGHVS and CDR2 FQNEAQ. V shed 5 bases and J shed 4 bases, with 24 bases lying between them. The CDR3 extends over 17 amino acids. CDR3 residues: CASSPTGIGRVGYEQYF. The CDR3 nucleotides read TGTGCCAGCAGCCCCACGGGGATAGGAAGGGTGGGATACGAGCAGTACTTC. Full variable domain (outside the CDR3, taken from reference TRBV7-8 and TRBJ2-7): GAGVSQSPRYKVAKRGQDVALRCDPISGHVSLFWYQQALGQGPEFLTYFQNEAQLDKSGLPSDRFFAERPEGSVSTLKIQRTQQEDSAVYLCASSPTGIGRVGYEQYFGPGTRLTVT.

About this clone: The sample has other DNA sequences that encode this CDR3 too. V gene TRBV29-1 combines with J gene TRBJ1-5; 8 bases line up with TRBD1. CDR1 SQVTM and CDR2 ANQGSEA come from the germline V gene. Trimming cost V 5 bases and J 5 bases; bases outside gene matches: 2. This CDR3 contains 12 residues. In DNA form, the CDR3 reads TGCAGCGTTACGACAGGGGATCAGCCCCAGCATTTT. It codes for CSVTTGDQPQHF.

The CDR3 DNA is TGTGCCTGGAGTATAAGACAGGACTTTAACTATGGCTACACCTTC. The encoded protein is CAWSIRQDFNYGYTF. This chain uses TRBV30 with TRBJ1-2; weak D call: TRBD1 (6 bases). Germline V gene sequence: CDR1 GTSNPN, CDR2 SVGIG (reference sequence). The CDR3 is 15 residues long. V dropped 2 bases and J dropped 1 base, with 14 bases sitting between them.

CDR3 nucleotides: TGCGCCAGCAGCTCGTGGACAGGAGTGACTGAAGCTTTCTTT. Translated, it gives CASSSWTGVTEAFF. V gene TRBV5-1 combines with J gene TRBJ1-1; 7 nucleotides agree with TRBD1. Germline trimming cut 3 bases from V and 5 bases from J; bases unmatched to any gene: 7. This CDR3 has 14 amino acids. Germline CDR1 reads SGHRS; CDR2 reads YFSETQ.

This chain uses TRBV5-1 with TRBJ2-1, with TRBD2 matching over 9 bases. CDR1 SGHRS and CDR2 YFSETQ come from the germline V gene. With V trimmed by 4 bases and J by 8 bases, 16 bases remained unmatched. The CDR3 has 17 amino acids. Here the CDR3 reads CASSIRRGGGAIDEQFF. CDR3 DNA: TGCGCCAGCAGCATCCGCCGGGGCGGGGGGGCCATCGATGAGCAGTTCTTC.

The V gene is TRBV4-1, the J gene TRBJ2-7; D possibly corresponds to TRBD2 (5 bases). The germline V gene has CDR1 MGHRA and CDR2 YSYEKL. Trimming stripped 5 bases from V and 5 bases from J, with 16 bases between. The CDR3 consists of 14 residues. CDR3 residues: CASSVQHGLDEQYF. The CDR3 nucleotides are TGCGCCAGCAGCGTGCAACACGGACTGGACGAGCAGTACTTC.

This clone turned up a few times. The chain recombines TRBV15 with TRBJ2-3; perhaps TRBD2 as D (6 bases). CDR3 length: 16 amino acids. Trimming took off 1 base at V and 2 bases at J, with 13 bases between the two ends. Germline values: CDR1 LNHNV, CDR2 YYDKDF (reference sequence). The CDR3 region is CATSRGVAVITDTQYF. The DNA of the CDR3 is TGTGCCACCAGCAGAGGAGTAGCGGTTATCACAGATACGCAGTATTTT.

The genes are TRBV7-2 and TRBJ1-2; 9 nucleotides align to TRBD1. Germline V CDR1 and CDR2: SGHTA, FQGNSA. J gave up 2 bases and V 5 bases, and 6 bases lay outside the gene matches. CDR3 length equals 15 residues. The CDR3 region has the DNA TGTGCCAGCAGCGCATACAGGGGGCCCAACTATGGCTACACCTTC. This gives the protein CASSAYRGPNYGYTF.

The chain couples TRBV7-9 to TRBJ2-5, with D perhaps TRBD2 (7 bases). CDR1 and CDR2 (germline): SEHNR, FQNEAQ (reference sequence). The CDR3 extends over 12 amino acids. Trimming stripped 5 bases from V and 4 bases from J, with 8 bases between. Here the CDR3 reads CASSAGAETQYF. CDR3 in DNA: TGTGCCAGCAGCGCGGGGGCAGAGACCCAGTACTTC.

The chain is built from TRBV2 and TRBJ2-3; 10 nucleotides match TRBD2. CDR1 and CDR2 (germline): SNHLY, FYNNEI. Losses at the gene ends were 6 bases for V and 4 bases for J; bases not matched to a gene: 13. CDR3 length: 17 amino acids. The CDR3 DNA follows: TGTGCCAGCAGGAGAGAGAGCGGGGGGGCCGGGGCAGATACGCAGTATTTT. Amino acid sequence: CASRRESGGAGADTQYF. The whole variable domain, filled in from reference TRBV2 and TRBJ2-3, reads EPEVTQTPSHQVTQMGQEVILRCVPISNHLYFYWYRQILGQKVEFLVSFYNNEISEKSEIFDDQFSVERPDGSNFTLKIRSTKLEDSAMYFCASRRESGGAGADTQYFGPGTRLTVL.

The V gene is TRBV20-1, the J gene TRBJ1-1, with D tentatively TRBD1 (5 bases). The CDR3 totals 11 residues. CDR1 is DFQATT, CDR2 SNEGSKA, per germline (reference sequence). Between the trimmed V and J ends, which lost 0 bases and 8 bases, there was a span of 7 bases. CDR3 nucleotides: TGCAGTGCTAGAGATCGACAGGAAGCTTTCTTT. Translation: CSARDRQEAFF.

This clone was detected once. The CDR3 nucleotides are TGTGCCAGCAGTCTGGGGAGGGTCTACGAGCAGTACTTC. This codes for CASSLGRVYEQYF. V usage is TRBV12-3 or TRBV12-4 and J usage is TRBJ2-7, with 7 bases identical to TRBD2. With 5 bases clipped from V and 3 bases from J, the junction kept 4 bases outside the gene matches. This CDR3 has 13 residues.

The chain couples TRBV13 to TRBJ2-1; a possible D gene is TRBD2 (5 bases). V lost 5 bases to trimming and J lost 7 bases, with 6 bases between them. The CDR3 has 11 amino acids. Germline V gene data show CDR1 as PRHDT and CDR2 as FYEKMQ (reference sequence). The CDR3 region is CASSRGNEQFF. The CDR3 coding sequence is TGTGCCAGCAGCCGGGGTAATGAGCAGTTCTTC.

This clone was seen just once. The DNA of the CDR3 is TGTGCCAGCAGTTTAGCGGTTCTACACAGGGGCTACGAGCAGTACTTC. This sequence encodes CASSLAVLHRGYEQYF. This chain joins TRBV27 and TRBJ2-7; 7 bases match TRBD1. The CDR3 runs to 16 residues. V gave up 2 bases and J gave up 3 bases; unmatched junction bases: 10. The germline V gene encodes CDR1 MNHEY and CDR2 SMNVEV (reference sequence).

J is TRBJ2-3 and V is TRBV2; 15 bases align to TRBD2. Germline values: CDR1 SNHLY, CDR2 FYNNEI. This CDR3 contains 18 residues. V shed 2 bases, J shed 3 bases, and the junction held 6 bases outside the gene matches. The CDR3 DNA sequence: TGTGCCAGCAGTGAAAATATAGGGACTAGCGGGAGGACAGATACGCAGTATTTT. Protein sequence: CASSENIGTSGRTDTQYF.

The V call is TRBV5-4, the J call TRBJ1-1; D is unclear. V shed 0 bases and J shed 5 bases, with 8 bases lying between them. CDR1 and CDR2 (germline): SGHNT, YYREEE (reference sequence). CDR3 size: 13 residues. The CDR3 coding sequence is TGTGCCAGCAGCTTGGGCGGGCGAACTGAAGCTTTCTTT. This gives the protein CASSLGGRTEAFF.

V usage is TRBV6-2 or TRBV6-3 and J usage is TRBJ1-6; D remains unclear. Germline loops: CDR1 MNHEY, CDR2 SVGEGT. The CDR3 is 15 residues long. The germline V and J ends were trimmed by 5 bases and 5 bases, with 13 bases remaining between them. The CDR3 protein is CASSRVEKDNSPLHF. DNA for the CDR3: TGTGCCAGCAGTCGGGTCGAGAAGGATAATTCACCCCTCCACTTT.

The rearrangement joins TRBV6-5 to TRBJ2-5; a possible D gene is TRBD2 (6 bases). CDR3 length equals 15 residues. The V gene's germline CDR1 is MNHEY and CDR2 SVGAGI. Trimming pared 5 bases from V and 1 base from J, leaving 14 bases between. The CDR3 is CASSHRTGGQETQYF. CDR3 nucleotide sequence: TGTGCCAGCAGTCATCGGACCGGGGGCCAAGAGACCCAGTACTTC.

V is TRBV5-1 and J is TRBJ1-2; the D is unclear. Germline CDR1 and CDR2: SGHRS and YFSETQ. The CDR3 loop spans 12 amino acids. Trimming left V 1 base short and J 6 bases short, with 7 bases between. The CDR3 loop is CASSLNNNGYTF. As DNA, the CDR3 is TGCGCCAGCAGCTTGAATAATAATGGCTACACCTTC.

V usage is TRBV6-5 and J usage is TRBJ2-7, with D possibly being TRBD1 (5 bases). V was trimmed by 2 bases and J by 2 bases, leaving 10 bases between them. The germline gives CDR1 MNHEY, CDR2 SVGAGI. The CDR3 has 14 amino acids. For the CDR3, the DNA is TGTGCCAGCAGTTACGTGCAGGGTCCCTACGAGCAGTACTTC. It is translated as CASSYVQGPYEQYF.

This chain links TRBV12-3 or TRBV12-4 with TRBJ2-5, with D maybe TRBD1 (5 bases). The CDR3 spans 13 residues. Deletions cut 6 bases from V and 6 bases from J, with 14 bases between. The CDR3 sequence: CASSPGLQKTQYF. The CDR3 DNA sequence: TGTGCCAGCAGCCCAGGGCTTCAGAAGACCCAGTACTTC.

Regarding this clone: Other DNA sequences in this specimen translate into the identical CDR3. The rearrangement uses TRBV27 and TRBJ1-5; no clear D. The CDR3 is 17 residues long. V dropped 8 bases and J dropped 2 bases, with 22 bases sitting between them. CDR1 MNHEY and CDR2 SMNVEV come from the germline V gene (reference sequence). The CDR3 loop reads CASQGRFIAGGNQPQHF. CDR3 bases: TGTGCCAGCCAAGGGAGGTTCATAGCCGGTGGCAATCAGCCCCAGCATTTT.

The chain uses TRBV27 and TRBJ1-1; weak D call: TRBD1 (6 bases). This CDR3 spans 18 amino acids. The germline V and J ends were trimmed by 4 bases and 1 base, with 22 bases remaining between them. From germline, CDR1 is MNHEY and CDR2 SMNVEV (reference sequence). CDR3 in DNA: TGTGCCAGCAGTTCCCAGACAGGTTCCCTATTTGGGAACACTGAAGCTTTCTTT. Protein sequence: CASSSQTGSLFGNTEAFF.

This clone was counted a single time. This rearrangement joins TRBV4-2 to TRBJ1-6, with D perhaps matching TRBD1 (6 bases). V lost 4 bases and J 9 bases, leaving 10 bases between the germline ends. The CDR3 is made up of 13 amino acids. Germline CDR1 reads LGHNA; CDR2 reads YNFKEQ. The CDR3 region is CASSLTGSSPLHF. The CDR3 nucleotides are TGTGCCAGCAGCCTAACAGGGAGTTCACCCCTCCACTTT.